The 6 T cell receptor beta chains listed next were all sequenced from one sample in a study of blood T cell repertoires in COVID-19. The assay was immunoSEQ multiplex PCR, and TCRdb's table has in-frame clones only and misses some. The data contain some 37,000 clones, 85% to 90% of them singletons. The specimen sequenced was peripheral blood. These receptors all come from a man between 65 and 85 years old with acute or convalescent COVID-19.

This sequence joins TRBV28 and TRBJ1-4; possibly TRBD1 for D (5 bases). From germline, CDR1 is MDHEN and CDR2 SYDVKM. Between the trimmed V and J ends, which lost 6 bases and 8 bases, there was a span of 19 bases. CDR3 length equals 15 residues. The CDR3 DNA sequence: TGTGCCAGCAGCTTCGCGGGGGGAACTTGGGAAAAACTGTTTTTT. It is translated as CASSFAGGTWEKLFF. The full variable domain, with the rest looked up from reference TRBV28 and TRBJ1-4, is DVKVTQSSRYLVKRTGEKVFLECVQDMDHENMFWYRQDPGLGLRLIYFSYDVKMKEKGDIPEGYSVSREKKERFSLILESASTNQTSMYLCASSFAGGTWEKLFFGSGTQLSVL.

The sample holds one count of this clone. The rearrangement joins TRBV2 to TRBJ1-2; D might be TRBD1 (5 bases). Germline CDR1 SNHLY, CDR2 FYNNEI. The CDR3 is 14 amino acids. V lost 6 bases to trimming and J lost 6 bases, with 17 bases between them. The CDR3 is CASRQLLGEHGYTF. In DNA form, the CDR3 reads TGTGCCAGCAGGCAATTGTTAGGGGAACATGGCTACACCTTC.

This clone is labeled as large. V usage is TRBV21-1 and J usage is TRBJ1-3; the table's D gene call, TRBD1, was not cross checked with the DNA. TRBV21-1 is a recognized pseudogene. The CDR3 loop spans 16 amino acids. This CDR3 is CASSKGQGLSGNTIYF. CDR3 coding DNA: TGTGCCAGCAGCAAAGGCCAGGGCCTCTCTGGAAACACCATATATTTT.

The V and J genes are TRBV6-5 and TRBJ2-5, with a possible D match to TRBD1 (6 bases). This CDR3 is 13 amino acids long. Trimming shortened V by 0 bases and J by 5 bases, and 7 bases separated the two germline ends. CDR1 MNHEY and CDR2 SVGAGI come from the germline V gene. CDR3 protein: CASSYSQGETQYF. CDR3 nucleotides: TGTGCCAGCAGTTACTCCCAGGGGGAGACCCAGTACTTC.

This sequence joins TRBV6-5 and TRBJ1-3, with TRBD1 as a possible D gene (6 bases). Germline-derived CDR1 and CDR2 are MNHEY and SVGAGI. Trimming left V 0 bases short and J 0 bases short, with 9 bases between. This CDR3 is 16 amino acids long. In DNA form, the CDR3 reads TGTGCCAGCAGTTACTCGGGGGCAGACTCTGGAAACACCATATATTTT. Residues: CASSYSGADSGNTIYF.

The CDR3 loop is CASSFDRGFEAFF. DNA of the CDR3: TGTGCCAGCAGCTTTGACAGGGGGTTTGAAGCTTTCTTT. This chain joins TRBV7-3 and TRBJ1-1, with 9 bases that match TRBD1. The ends lost 3 bases at V and 7 bases at J; junction bases unmatched: 3. The CDR3 consists of 13 residues. The germline gives CDR1 SGHTA, CDR2 FQGTGA.